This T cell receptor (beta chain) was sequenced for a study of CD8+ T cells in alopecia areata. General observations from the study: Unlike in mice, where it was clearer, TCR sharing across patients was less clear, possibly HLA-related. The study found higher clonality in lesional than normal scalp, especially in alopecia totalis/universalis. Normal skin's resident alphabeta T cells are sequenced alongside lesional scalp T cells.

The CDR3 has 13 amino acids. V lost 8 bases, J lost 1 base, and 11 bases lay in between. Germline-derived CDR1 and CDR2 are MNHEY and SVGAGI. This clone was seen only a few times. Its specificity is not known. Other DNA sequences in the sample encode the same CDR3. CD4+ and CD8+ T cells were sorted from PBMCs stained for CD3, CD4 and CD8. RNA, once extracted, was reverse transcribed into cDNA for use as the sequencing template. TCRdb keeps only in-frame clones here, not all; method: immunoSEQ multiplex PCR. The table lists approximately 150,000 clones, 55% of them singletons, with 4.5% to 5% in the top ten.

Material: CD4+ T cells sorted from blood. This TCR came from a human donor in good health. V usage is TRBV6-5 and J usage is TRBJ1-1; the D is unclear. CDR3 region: CASRYQGNTEAFF. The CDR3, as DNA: TGTGCCAGCCGCTACCAAGGGAACACTGAAGCTTTCTTT.